This is a list of T cell receptor beta chains from one sample in a study of blood T cell repertoires in COVID-19. TCRdb's table, derived via immunoSEQ multiplex PCR, lists solely in-frame clones and lacks some. This sample has almost 70,000 clones, with approximately 75% found just once. Sequencing input: peripheral blood. All receptors come from a human donor in a cohort sampled during active COVID-19. The CDR3 runs from the conserved cysteine through the conserved F or W. The order of the fields is CDR3 length, D gene, V gene, J gene, clone size, CDR3 protein, CDR3 DNA. A D gene is named only where the DNA matches it firmly. Some rows mark clone size as missing; the rest say once, few, many or name a class of expanded clone.

>19|NA|TRBV11-3|TRBJ2-1|few
CASSLEGSGPASSYNEQFF
TGTGCCAGCAGCTTAGAGGGCTCAGGGCCCGCCTCATCCTACAATGAGCAGTTCTTC
>17|NA|TRBV7-8|TRBJ2-1|NA
CASSLALVGGPYNEQFF
TGTGCCAGCAGCTTAGCGCTGGTCGGGGGGCCCTACAATGAGCAGTTCTTC
>13|NA|TRBV3-1/TRBV3-2|TRBJ1-1|NA
CASSRTENTEAFF
TGTGCCAGCAGCCGGACAGAGAACACTGAAGCTTTCTTT
>14|NA|TRBV6-2/TRBV6-3|TRBJ1-5|NA
CASSHSGGNQPQHF
TGTGCCAGCAGCCACTCAGGGGGCAATCAGCCCCAGCATTTT
>18|TRBD1|TRBV7-2|TRBJ2-7|NA
CASSRQYGGDRGRNEQYF
TGTGCCAGCAGCCGCCAATACGGAGGGGACAGGGGTAGGAACGAGCAGTACTTC
>14|TRBD1|TRBV28|TRBJ1-1|NA
CASSSGQGNTEAFF
TGTGCCAGCAGTTCCGGACAGGGGAACACTGAAGCTTTCTTT
>15|TRBD1|TRBV29-1|TRBJ1-2|NA
CSVEETGQGSGGYTF
TGCAGCGTTGAAGAAACGGGACAGGGTAGCGGTGGCTACACCTTC
>14|NA|TRBV19|TRBJ1-1|NA
CASRSQGLNTEAFF
TGTGCCAGTAGGTCCCAGGGGTTGAACACTGAAGCTTTCTTT
>18|TRBD1|TRBV28|TRBJ2-6|NA
CASRKTGGGHSGANVLTF
TGTGCCAGCAGAAAGACAGGGGGAGGTCACTCTGGGGCCAACGTCCTGACTTTC
>13|NA|TRBV28|TRBJ1-2|NA
CASSLGGAQGYTF
TGTGCCAGCAGTCTAGGGGGGGCGCAGGGCTACACCTTC
>14|TRBD2|TRBV2|TRBJ2-1|NA
CASIAAGVGNEQFF
TGTGCCAGCATCGCGGCGGGGGTGGGCAATGAGCAGTTCTTC
>15|TRBD1|TRBV7-2|TRBJ2-1|NA
CASSLRDRGRGEQFF
TGTGCCAGCAGCTTAAGGGACAGGGGGCGCGGTGAGCAGTTCTTC
>12|NA|TRBV6-1|TRBJ1-2|few
CASSDLFGRGTF
NA
>13|NA|TRBV4-2|TRBJ1-5|NA
CASSQESNQPQHF
TGTGCCAGCAGCCAAGAGTCTAATCAGCCCCAGCATTTT
>15|TRBD2|TRBV5-4|TRBJ2-7|NA
CASSPPTSGSYEQYF
TGTGCCAGCAGTCCTCCGACTAGCGGGAGTTACGAGCAGTACTTC
>14|NA|TRBV4-2|TRBJ2-3|NA
CASSQERATDTQYF
TGTGCCAGCAGCCAAGAAAGAGCCACAGATACGCAGTATTTT
>15|TRBD1|TRBV4-1|TRBJ2-4|NA
CASSQRDRDRGIQYF
TGCGCCAGCAGCCAACGAGACAGGGACCGAGGCATTCAGTACTTC
>13|TRBD2|TRBV30|TRBJ2-7|NA
CAWSMWGGYEQYF
TGTGCCTGGAGTATGTGGGGGGGGTACGAGCAGTACTTC
>15|NA|TRBV15|TRBJ1-4|NA
CATSRGQRGNEKLFF
TGTGCCACCAGCAGAGGGCAACGGGGGAATGAAAAACTGTTTTTT
>14|TRBD1|TRBV7-8|TRBJ1-6|NA
CASSFRDSRSPLHF
TGTGCCAGCAGCTTCCGGGACAGTCGGTCACCCCTCCACTTT
>17|TRBD1|TRBV19|TRBJ1-3|NA
CASSIARDRSSGNTIYF
TGTGCCAGTAGTATCGCTCGGGACAGGTCCTCTGGAAACACCATATATTTT
>11|NA|TRBV6-2/TRBV6-3|TRBJ1-1|NA
CASSTGSEAFF
TGTGCCAGCAGTACGGGAAGTGAAGCTTTCTTT
>17|TRBD1|TRBV5-1|TRBJ1-2|NA
CASSSLGTGGGNYGYTF
TGCGCCAGCAGCTCCCTCGGGACAGGGGGCGGAAACTATGGCTACACCTTC
>15|NA|TRBV19|TRBJ1-6|NA
CASTRGRAYNSPLHF
TGTGCCAGTACCCGGGGGAGGGCGTATAATTCACCCCTCCACTTT
>14|TRBD1|TRBV10-3|TRBJ1-1|NA
CAISEPDRGPEAFF
TGTGCCATCAGTGAGCCTGACAGGGGACCTGAAGCTTTCTTT
>13|TRBD1|TRBV29-1|TRBJ2-1|NA
CSVDFDRANEQFF
TGCAGCGTTGATTTCGACAGGGCTAATGAGCAGTTCTTC
>13|TRBD1|TRBV6-4|TRBJ1-6|NA
CASSTGEDSPLHF
TGTGCCAGCAGTACAGGGGAAGATTCACCCCTCCACTTT
>13|NA|TRBV6-5|TRBJ1-1|NA
CASSPQGNTEAFF
TGTGCCAGCAGTCCCCAGGGGAACACTGAAGCTTTCTTT
>13|NA|TRBV6-5|TRBJ1-5|NA
CASRGGWAKPQHF
TGTGCCAGCAGGGGGGGGTGGGCGAAGCCCCAGCATTTT
>16|NA|TRBV18|TRBJ1-2|NA
CASSTSTAPVVYGYTF
TGTGCCAGCTCGACTTCGACAGCTCCTGTAGTCTATGGCTACACCTTC
>14|NA|TRBV15|TRBJ1-4|NA
CATSRGQGNEKLFF
TGTGCCACCAGCAGAGGGCAGGGTAATGAAAAACTGTTTTTT
>13|NA|TRBV19|TRBJ2-1|once
CASSIVLRYEQFF
TGTGCCAGTAGTATAGTATTGCGCTATGAGCAGTTCTTC
>15|TRBD1|TRBV6-5|TRBJ1-6|few
CASSYSSGGNSPLHF
TGTGCCAGCAGTTACTCGTCAGGGGGAAATTCACCCCTCCACTTT
>17|TRBD2|TRBV24-1|TRBJ2-3|few
CATSDPQPGREVDTQYF
TGTGCCACCAGTGACCCCCAACCCGGGCGGGAGGTAGATACGCAGTATTTT
>13|NA|TRBV5-8|TRBJ2-1|once
CASSLPRGNEQFF
TGTGCCAGCAGCTTGCCTAGGGGCAATGAGCAGTTCTTC
>15|NA|TRBV6-5|TRBJ2-6|once
CASSLTGTGANVLTF
TGTGCCAGCAGCCTAACAGGGACTGGGGCCAACGTCCTGACTTTC
>14|NA|TRBV21-1|TRBJ2-1|NA
CASRGLGVYNEQFF
TGTGCCAGTAGGGGGCTCGGGGTCTACAATGAGCAGTTCTTC
>15|NA|TRBV2|TRBJ2-2|NA
CASSGGQSNTGELFF
TGTGCCAGCAGCGGGGGACAGTCGAACACCGGGGAGCTGTTTTTT
>18|NA|TRBV5-1|TRBJ2-3|NA
CASSLVGGPSYSADTQYF
TGCGCCAGCAGCTTGGTTGGTGGGCCAAGCTATTCCGCAGATACGCAGTATTTT
>17|TRBD2|TRBV13|TRBJ2-3|NA
CASSSGSGNAPTDTQYF
TGTGCCAGCAGCTCAGGTAGCGGGAACGCCCCGACAGATACGCAGTATTTT
>12|NA|TRBV28|TRBJ1-2|NA
CASTYDHYGYTF
TGTGCCAGCACCTACGATCACTATGGCTACACCTTC
>14|NA|TRBV10-2|TRBJ2-7|NA
CASSAGVVPYEQYF
TGCGCCAGCAGTGCAGGGGTCGTCCCCTACGAGCAGTACTTC
>14|TRBD1|TRBV11-2|TRBJ2-1|NA
CASSLRQGVNEQFF
TGTGCCAGCAGCTTGAGACAGGGGGTAAATGAGCAGTTCTTC
>15|TRBD1|TRBV28|TRBJ1-6|NA
CASSDRTGVNSPLHF
TGTGCCAGCAGTGATAGGACAGGGGTCAATTCACCCCTCCACTTT
>17|TRBD2|TRBV7-9|TRBJ2-1|few
CASSPEGTSGRFGGEFF
TGTGCCAGCAGCCCCGAAGGAACTAGCGGGAGATTTGGGGGGGAGTTCTTC
>14|NA|TRBV19|TRBJ1-5|NA
CASSLREGNQPQHF
TGTGCCAGTAGCCTCCGAGAGGGTAATCAGCCCCAGCATTTT
>13|NA|TRBV7-2|TRBJ1-1|NA
CASSLFRAKEAFF
TGTGCCAGCAGCTTATTCAGGGCGAAAGAAGCTTTCTTT
>11|NA|TRBV6-5|TRBJ1-1|NA
CASNFGGRAFF
TGTGCCAGCAATTTTGGGGGGAGAGCTTTCTTT
>12|NA|TRBV18|TRBJ2-5|NA
CASSPEEKTQYF
TGTGCCAGCTCACCAGAGGAGAAGACCCAGTACTTC
>15|TRBD1|TRBV19|TRBJ2-7|NA
CASSMKTGPSYEQYF
TGTGCCAGTAGTATGAAGACAGGGCCCTCCTACGAGCAGTACTTC